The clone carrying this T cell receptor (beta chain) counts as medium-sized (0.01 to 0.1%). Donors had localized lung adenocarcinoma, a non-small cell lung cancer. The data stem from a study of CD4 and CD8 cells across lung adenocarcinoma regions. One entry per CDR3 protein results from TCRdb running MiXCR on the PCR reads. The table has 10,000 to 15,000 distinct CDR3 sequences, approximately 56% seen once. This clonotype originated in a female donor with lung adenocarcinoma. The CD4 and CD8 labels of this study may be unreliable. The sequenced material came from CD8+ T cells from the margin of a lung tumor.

The CDR3 sequence: CASRGWDQETQYF. CDR3 sequence (DNA): TGTGCCAGCAGGGGATGGGACCAAGAGACCCAGTACTTC. This chain links TRBV27 with TRBJ2-5, with no clear D. From germline, CDR1 is MNHEY and CDR2 SMNVEV (reference sequence). CDR3 size: 13 residues. V was shortened by 6 bases and J by 0 bases, with 8 bases between the two germline ends.